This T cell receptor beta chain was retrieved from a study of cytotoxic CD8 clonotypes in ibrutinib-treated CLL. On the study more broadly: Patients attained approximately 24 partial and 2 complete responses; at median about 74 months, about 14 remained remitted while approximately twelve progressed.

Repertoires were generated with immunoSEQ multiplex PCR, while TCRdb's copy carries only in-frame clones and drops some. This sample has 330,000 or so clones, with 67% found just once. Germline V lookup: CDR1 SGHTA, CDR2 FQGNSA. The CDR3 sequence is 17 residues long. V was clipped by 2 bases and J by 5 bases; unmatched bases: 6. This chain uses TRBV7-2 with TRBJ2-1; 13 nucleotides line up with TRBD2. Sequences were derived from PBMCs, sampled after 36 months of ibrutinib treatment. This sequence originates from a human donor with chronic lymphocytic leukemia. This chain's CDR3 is CASSLPTSGRLHNEQFF. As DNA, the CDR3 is TGTGCCAGCAGCTTACCGACTAGCGGGAGGCTCCACAATGAGCAGTTCTTC.